This is a list of T cell receptor beta chains from one sample in a study of cytomegalovirus exposure and HLA in healthy donors. Clones were read by immunoSEQ multiplex PCR, and TCRdb kept only the in-frame ones, dropping some. This sample yields 150,000 or so clones, of which approximately 80% are seen a single time; roughly 10% belongs to the top ten. Sequences were obtained from PBMCs. The receptors originated from a man aged 18-30 years in good health and CMV-seropositive. The CDR3 runs from the conserved cysteine through the conserved F or W. A D gene is named only where the DNA matches it firmly. Part of the rows lack a size; the others show once, few, many or a class for expanded clones.

- TRBJ2-5 TRBV6-6 - CASSYSPGLMEETQYF TGTGCCAGCAGTTACTCTCCAGGGTTAATGGAAGAGACCCAGTACTTC
- TRBJ2-7 TRBV6-1 TRBD2 CASSDGLAGHYEQYF TGTGCCAGCAGTGACGGACTAGCGGGACACTACGAGCAGTACTTC
- TRBJ2-2 TRBV4-3 TRBD2 CASSQGEREWLSGELFF TGCGCCAGCAGCCAAGGCGAGCGGGAATGGTTGTCCGGGGAGCTGTTTTTT
- TRBJ2-5 TRBV6-4 TRBD2 CASSPGLDVETQYF TGTGCCAGCAGTCCGGGACTAGATGTGGAGACCCAGTACTTC
- TRBJ2-7 TRBV27 TRBD1 CASSLLIGDRGISEQYF TGTGCCAGCAGTTTATTGATTGGGGACAGGGGGATTTCCGAGCAGTACTTC
- TRBJ1-1 TRBV25-1 TRBD1 CASSATGQVTEAFF TGTGCCAGCAGTGCAACGGGACAGGTCACTGAAGCTTTCTTT
- TRBJ2-2 TRBV13 TRBD2 CASSSGLAGVGDTGELFF TGTGCCAGCAGCTCGGGACTAGCGGGAGTCGGGGACACCGGGGAGCTGTTTTTT
- TRBJ2-1 TRBV19 - CASSQRGYNEQFF TGTGCCAGTTCCCAAAGGGGCTACAATGAGCAGTTCTTC
once TRBJ2-7 TRBV15 TRBD1 CATSGDRYYEQYF TGTGCCACCTCAGGGGACAGATATTACGAGCAGTACTTC
- TRBJ1-1 TRBV6-5 - CASSLPGSTEAFF TGTGCCAGCAGCCTACCAGGGTCCACTGAAGCTTTCTTT
- TRBJ2-1 TRBV5-1 - CASGGGGARVVNEQFF TGCGCCAGCGGAGGTGGGGGGGCGAGAGTTGTGAATGAGCAGTTCTTC
- TRBJ2-7 TRBV6-1 - CASSPGRTYEQYF TGTGCCAGCAGTCCGGGTCGTACCTACGAGCAGTACTTC
- TRBJ2-2 TRBV30 TRBD2 CAWGGLAGVRSTGELFF TGTGCCTGGGGGGGACTAGCGGGAGTAAGGTCCACCGGGGAGCTGTTTTTT
- TRBJ2-5 TRBV7-2 - CASSLVREETQYF TGTGCCAGCAGCTTAGTCAGGGAAGAGACCCAGTACTTC
- TRBJ2-7 TRBV6-4 TRBD1 CASSERRDRASYEQYF TGTGCCAGCAGTGAACGCAGGGACAGGGCCTCCTACGAGCAGTACTTC
- TRBJ2-7 TRBV14 TRBD1 CASSRWDRDYEQYF TGTGCCAGCAGCCGCTGGGACAGGGACTACGAGCAGTACTTC
few TRBJ2-2 TRBV5-1 - CASSPGTTNTGELFF TGCGCCAGCAGCCCCGGGACAACGAACACCGGGGAGCTGTTTTTT
- TRBJ2-1 TRBV19 TRBD1 CASSTRQGLANEQFF TGTGCCAGTAGTACAAGACAGGGGTTAGCCAATGAGCAGTTCTTC
- TRBJ2-7 TRBV5-1 - CASSQGGAGSYEQYF TGCGCCAGCAGCCAAGGAGGGGCAGGGTCCTACGAGCAGTACTTC
- TRBJ2-7 TRBV19 - CASSPSGYEQYF TGTGCCAGTAGTCCCTCCGGCTACGAGCAGTACTTC
once TRBJ1-1 TRBV19 - CATRNTEAFF TGTGCCACCAGGAACACTGAAGCTTTCTTT
- TRBJ2-2 TRBV9 - CASSVNSGELFF TGTGCCAGCAGCGTAAACTCCGGGGAGCTGTTTTTT
once TRBJ1-2 TRBV27 - CATRTGLEGGYTF TGTGCCACGAGGACCGGGCTCGAGGGAGGCTACACCTTC
- TRBJ2-2 TRBV7-9 TRBD1 CASSSRTGENTGELFF TGTGCCAGCAGCTCCAGGACAGGGGAGAACACCGGGGAGCTGTTTTTT
- TRBJ2-7 TRBV7-2 TRBD2 CASSAGAFYEQYF TGTGCCAGCAGTGCGGGAGCGTTTTACGAGCAGTACTTC
- TRBJ1-2 TRBV6-5 TRBD1 CASSYRGPYGYTF TGTGCCAGCAGTTACAGGGGGCCCTATGGCTACACCTTC
once TRBJ1-2 TRBV28 TRBD1 CASSQTGSGYTF TGTGCCAGCAGCCAGACAGGGAGCGGCTACACCTTC
once TRBJ1-2 TRBV7-6 TRBD1 CASSLGGGQGDGYTF TGTGCCAGCAGCTTAGGCGGGGGGCAGGGGGATGGCTACACCTTC
once TRBJ2-3 TRBV5-1 TRBD1 CASSLGDRTDTQYF TGCGCCAGCAGCTTGGGGGACAGGACTGATACGCAGTATTTT
- TRBJ1-1 TRBV29-1 - CSVEGAGEPTEAFF TGCAGCGTTGAAGGGGCAGGTGAGCCCACTGAAGCTTTCTTT
- TRBJ1-6 TRBV7-9 - CASSLGQDINSPLHF TGTGCCAGCAGCTTGGGGCAGGACATAAATTCACCCCTCCACTTT
few TRBJ2-2 TRBV6-1 TRBD2 CASSEPLAGVGELFF TGTGCCAGCAGTGAACCGCTAGCGGGAGTCGGGGAGCTGTTTTTT
few TRBJ2-1 TRBV7-3 - CASSLNGDLNNEQFF TGTGCCAGCAGCTTAAACGGGGACTTAAACAATGAGCAGTTCTTC
- TRBJ2-3 TRBV7-6 TRBD2 CASAWTSGTDTQYF TGTGCCAGCGCCTGGACTAGTGGCACAGATACGCAGTATTTT
few TRBJ2-4 TRBV4-1 - CASNYEGGAKNIQYF TGCGCCAGCAATTATGAGGGCGGAGCCAAAAACATTCAGTACTTC
- TRBJ2-3 TRBV2 TRBD2 CASNPLAGVPGLDQYF TGTGCCAGCAACCCTCTAGCGGGAGTCCCCGGGTTAGACCAGTATTTT
- TRBJ1-1 TRBV2 - CASLDRMNTEAFF TGTGCCAGCCTCGACAGGATGAACACTGAAGCTTTCTTT
- TRBJ2-7 TRBV10-1 TRBD2 CASSEYPPTSGSIYEQYF TGCGCCAGCAGTGAGTATCCCCCAACTAGCGGGAGTATCTACGAGCAGTACTTC
- TRBJ1-2 TRBV18 - CASSPSLDSGNYGYTF TGTGCCAGCTCACCATCCCTGGACAGTGGGAACTATGGCTACACCTTC
- TRBJ2-6 TRBV28 - CASSLLLGRSSGANVLTF TGTGCCAGCAGCCTCCTCTTGGGCAGGTCCTCTGGGGCCAACGTCCTGACTTTC
- TRBJ2-7 TRBV10-3 TRBD2 CAIRGTSGSPEQYF TGTGCAATAAGGGGGACTAGCGGGAGCCCCGAGCAGTACTTC
- TRBJ1-1 TRBV5-4 - CASSWGPGGAEAFF TGTGCCAGCAGCTGGGGACCGGGAGGCGCTGAAGCTTTCTTT
- TRBJ2-7 TRBV7-3 - CASSLRPGQNYEQYF TGTGCCAGCAGCTTAAGGCCGGGACAAAACTACGAGCAGTACTTC
- TRBJ2-3 TRBV18 - CASSTGRIGTDTQYF TGTGCCAGCTCGACAGGGAGGATTGGCACAGATACGCAGTATTTT
- TRBJ2-5 TRBV7-9 - CASSLGRKETQYF TGTGCCAGCAGCTTGGGCAGGAAAGAGACCCAGTACTTC